Presented here are 13 T cell receptor beta chains from one specimen sequenced in a study of follicular helper T cells after annual influenza vaccination. The sample's time point: 2015-2016 season, pre-vaccination. The table came from immunoSEQ multiplex PCR; TCRdb's copy has only in-frame clones and leaves some out. The sample holds fewer than 15,000 clones; about four fifths are singletons and the top ten take 0.35% to 0.5%. The sample was CXCR5- memory CD4+ T cells sorted from blood, taken on the day of influenza vaccination. The receptors shown here come from an adult who received the influenza vaccine.

This rearrangement joins TRBV2 to TRBJ2-1; TRBD2 matches 9 bases. Germline assignment: CDR1 SNHLY and CDR2 FYNNEI. This CDR3 comprises 15 residues. Trimming removed 6 bases from V and 7 bases from J; junction bases left unmatched: 10. The CDR3 coding sequence is TGTGCCAGCAGCGCTAGCGGGGCCTCCGGAAATGAGCAGTTCTTC. This encodes CASSASGASGNEQFF.

This rearrangement joins TRBV29-1 to TRBJ1-1; 8 positions match TRBD1. The germline gives CDR1 SQVTM, CDR2 ANQGSEA. This CDR3 contains 13 residues. With V trimmed by 4 bases and J by 4 bases, 5 bases remained unmatched. CDR3 DNA: TGCAGCGTTGTAGGACAGGGCTTCACTGAAGCTTTCTTT. Translated, it gives CSVVGQGFTEAFF.

The gene calls are TRBV5-6 and TRBJ1-2, with D hard to call. Germline values: CDR1 SGHDT, CDR2 YYEEEE. CDR3 length equals 11 residues. V lost 2 bases and J 9 bases, leaving 8 bases between the germline ends. The CDR3 sequence is CASSLGPSYTF. The CDR3 coding sequence is TGTGCCAGCAGCTTAGGGCCGAGCTACACCTTC.

This clone was picked up a small number of times. The chain is built from TRBV28 and TRBJ2-7; weak D call: TRBD2 (5 bases). The CDR3 loop spans 14 amino acids. Germline V gene sequence: CDR1 MDHEN, CDR2 SYDVKM. The V and J ends lost 5 bases and 2 bases respectively, with 13 bases between them. The CDR3 loop is CASSDGRRPYEQYF. CDR3 nucleotide sequence: TGTGCCAGCAGTGACGGACGGAGGCCCTACGAGCAGTACTTC.

This clone has just a few counts. This chain uses TRBV2 with TRBJ2-5; D uncertain. The V gene lost 4 bases and the J gene lost 7 bases, with 4 bases spanning the gap. The CDR3 is 10 amino acids. CDR1 SNHLY and CDR2 FYNNEI come from the germline V gene. The CDR3 region has the DNA TGTGCCAGCAGTGTAGGGACCCAGTACTTC. Protein product: CASSVGTQYF.

The genes are TRBV6-5 and TRBJ1-2; TRBD1 might be the D (6 bases). Trimming stripped 0 bases from V and 4 bases from J, with 9 bases between. Germline CDR1 MNHEY, CDR2 SVGAGI. CDR3 size: 14 residues. CDR3 loop: CASSYSGHRYGYTF. The CDR3 DNA reads TGTGCCAGCAGTTACTCGGGACACCGCTATGGCTACACCTTC.

In nucleotides, the CDR3 is TGTGCCAGCAGTCCTGAGCTCCCCACCGGGGAGCTGTTTTTT. Protein: CASSPELPTGELFF. The rearrangement links TRBV6-6 to TRBJ2-2; no definite D call. The CDR3 consists of 14 residues. Trimming pared 5 bases from V and 4 bases from J, leaving 11 bases between. Germline V gene data show CDR1 as MNHNY and CDR2 as SVGAGI (reference sequence).

The chain employs TRBV4-3 and TRBJ2-1, with 10 nucleotides matching TRBD2. Germline V gene sequence: CDR1 LGHNA, CDR2 YSLEER. This CDR3 has 21 residues. After removal of 0 bases from V and 0 bases from J, the junction contained 14 bases not matched to a gene. The DNA for the CDR3 is TGCGCCAGCAGCCAAGATTGGGGGTGGCTAGCGGGGGTGAGCTCCTACAATGAGCAGTTCTTC. Its protein is CASSQDWGWLAGVSSYNEQFF.

This clone was picked up a small number of times. This chain uses TRBV2 with TRBJ1-5, with D hard to call. V lost 9 bases, J lost 4 bases, and 4 bases lay in between. Germline CDR1 reads SNHLY; CDR2 reads FYNNEI. The CDR3 extends over 10 amino acids. As DNA, the CDR3 is TGTGCCAGTCGTAATCAGCCCCAGCATTTT. Translated: CASRNQPQHF.

This clone is a singleton in its sample. The V gene is TRBV5-1, the J gene TRBJ2-5; 10 bases map to TRBD2. The CDR3 runs 17 residues. Germline V gene data show CDR1 as SGHRS and CDR2 as YFSETQ. V trimming: 0 bases; J trimming: 1 base; junction bases outside the gene matches: 6. This CDR3 is CASSLGRTSGSQETQYF. CDR3 DNA: TGCGCCAGCAGCTTGGGGAGGACTAGCGGTTCCCAAGAGACCCAGTACTTC.

V is TRBV11-2 and J is TRBJ2-1; 9 bases align to TRBD1. In germline, CDR1 is SGHAT, CDR2 FQNNGV. This CDR3 is 16 amino acids long. Trimming at V came to 1 base and at J to 5 bases, leaving 6 bases not matched to a gene. DNA of the CDR3: TGTGCCAGCAGCTTAGCCCTCGGGACAGGGAACAATGAGCAGTTCTTC. Protein: CASSLALGTGNNEQFF.

The sample holds a few counts of this clone. This rearrangement joins TRBV6-1 to TRBJ1-6; 9 bases line up with TRBD1. With 2 bases clipped from V and 4 bases from J, the junction kept 6 bases outside the gene matches. This CDR3 has 17 amino acids. Germline lookup yields CDR1 MNHNS and CDR2 SASEGT. The CDR3 DNA sequence: TGTGCCAGCAGTGAATTGACGGACAGGGGTTATAATTCACCCCTCCACTTT. Translating gives CASSELTDRGYNSPLHF.

Only a few counts were recorded for this clone. V is TRBV5-5 and J is TRBJ1-2, with 7 bases aligning to TRBD1. With V trimmed by 4 bases and J by 6 bases, 9 bases remained unmatched. Germline V gene data show CDR1 as SGHKS and CDR2 as YYEKEE (reference sequence). There are 14 residues in the CDR3. The CDR3 protein is CASSRVTGEDGYTF. The CDR3 coding sequence is TGTGCCAGCAGCCGGGTAACAGGGGAAGATGGCTACACCTTC.